This entry lists 10 T cell receptor beta chains sequenced from one sample in a study of identical twins. In TCRdb, the 5' RACE reads were re-called with MiXCR into one record per CDR3 protein. Of about 220,000 distinct CDR3 sequences listed, approximately 8% are singletons. The same sample was also used in a study of yellow fever vaccine responses in identical twins.

The specimen sequenced was CD8+ T cells sorted from blood. The receptors come from a woman aged 18-29 years in good health.

This clonotype was detected many times. The chain has TRBV12-3 or TRBV12-4 and TRBJ2-3, with D tentatively TRBD1 (6 bases). Trimming stripped 6 bases from V and 5 bases from J, with 18 bases between. CDR3 length: 15 residues. The CDR3 sequence: CASSQDRRGEDTQYF. The CDR3 DNA reads as TGTGCCAGCAGCCAAGACAGGCGAGGAGAAGATACGCAGTATTTT.

This clonotype has only a few counts. This rearrangement joins TRBV7-9 to TRBJ2-1; a possible D gene is TRBD2 (6 bases). The V end was cut by 0 bases, the J end by 1 base, with 13 bases between. Per germline, CDR1 SEHNR and CDR2 FQNEAQ (reference sequence). The CDR3 sequence is 17 residues long. The CDR3 DNA reads as TGTGCCAGCAGCTTAGCGTACGAGCGGGCGTCCTACAATGAGCAGTTCTTC. Residues: CASSLAYERASYNEQFF.

About this clonotype itself: Without the conserved terminal phenylalanine or tryptophan, this CDR3 likely stems from a read error. The chain recombines TRBV5-4 with TRBJ2-1, with a possible D match to TRBD2 (6 bases). Per the germline V gene, CDR1 is SGHNT and CDR2 is YYREEE (reference sequence). This CDR3 region has 15 residues. Trimming pared 4 bases from V and 9 bases from J, leaving 20 bases between. In DNA form, the CDR3 reads TGTGCCAGCAGCCTCGGACTACCCACAGAGGGTGAGCAGTTCTCC. Its translation: CASSLGLPTEGEQFS.

The V call is TRBV9, the J call TRBJ2-7, with TRBD1 as a possible D gene (6 bases). The CDR3 loop spans 13 amino acids. Germline assignment: CDR1 SGDLS and CDR2 YYNGEE. V was trimmed by 4 bases and J by 4 bases, leaving 12 bases between them. This CDR3 is CASSPQGTYEQYF. DNA for the CDR3: TGTGCCAGCAGCCCACAGGGTACTTACGAGCAGTACTTC.

Details on this clonotype: A much more abundant neighbour one base away suggests this may be a read error. The V gene is TRBV6-2 or TRBV6-3, the J gene TRBJ1-4; weak D call: TRBD1 (5 bases). CDR3 length: 13 residues. V gave up 2 bases and J gave up 5 bases, with 6 bases separating them. CDR1 is MNHEY and CDR2 is SVGEGT in the germline V gene. CDR3 region: CASSYDRNEKLFF. CDR3 coding DNA: TGTGCCAGCAGTTACGACAGAAATGAAAAACTGTTTTTT.

The V call is TRBV4-1, the J call TRBJ2-5; D gene uncertain. The germline V and J ends were trimmed by 0 bases and 5 bases, with 10 bases remaining between them. This CDR3 is 14 amino acids long. Per the germline V gene, CDR1 is MGHRA and CDR2 is YSYEKL. As DNA, the CDR3 is TGCGCCAGCAGCCAAGAGGCTACCTGGGAGACCCAGTACTTC. It is translated as CASSQEATWETQYF.

The rearrangement uses TRBV9 and TRBJ2-1; perhaps TRBD1 as D (5 bases). This CDR3 has 12 residues. The germline CDR1 and CDR2 sequences are SGDLS and YYNGEE. The ends were cut back, 0 bases at V and 7 bases at J, with 5 bases in the middle. CDR3 coding DNA: TGTGCCAGCAGCGTAGAGGGGAATGAGCAGTTCTTC. It encodes CASSVEGNEQFF. Using reference TRBV9 and TRBJ2-1 for the parts outside the CDR3, the full variable domain is DSGVTQTPKHLITATGQRVTLRCSPRSGDLSVYWYQQSLDQGLQFLIQYYNGEERAKGNILERFSAQQFPDLHSELNLSSLELGDSALYFCASSVEGNEQFFGPGTRLTVL.

This clonotype appeared many times. CDR3 in amino acids: CATSRVRQGVNEQFF. In DNA form, the CDR3 reads TGTGCCACCAGCAGAGTTCGACAGGGAGTCAATGAGCAGTTCTTC. The V call is TRBV15, the J call TRBJ2-1, with TRBD1 matching over 7 bases. CDR3 size: 15 residues. V lost 1 base, J lost 6 bases, and 6 bases stayed unmatched. The germline gives CDR1 LNHNV, CDR2 YYDKDF (reference sequence).

This clonotype was recorded a few times. The rearrangement uses TRBV20-1 and TRBJ2-3; D unclear. This CDR3 is 15 amino acids long. V shed 1 base and J shed 3 bases, with 14 bases lying between them. Germline-derived CDR1 and CDR2 are DFQATT and SNEGSKA (reference sequence). CDR3 in DNA: TGCAGTGCTAGAGTTGGGCTAGAGAGTACAGATACGCAGTATTTT. Its translation: CSARVGLESTDTQYF.

The J gene is TRBJ2-7, the V gene TRBV12-3 or TRBV12-4; TRBD2 aligns across 7 bases. V lost 4 bases, J lost 3 bases, and 9 bases stayed unmatched. CDR3 length: 15 residues. Here the CDR3 reads CASSSLATGDYEQYF. As DNA, the CDR3 is TGTGCCAGCAGTTCACTAGCGACGGGGGACTACGAGCAGTACTTC.